This TCR beta chain was identified during a study of cytomegalovirus exposure and HLA in healthy donors. The overall study: A prior study identified just under 120 million unique TCR beta sequences from about 180 million T cells. Study-level points and caveats: Most TCRs appeared rarely, but some public TCRs recurred in many donors. Later on, an analysis tied some 17,000 TCR beta sequences to HLA alleles at 0.05 false discovery rate. Per a prior analysis, the majority of TCR beta V segments were productive roughly 87% or roughly 30% of the time.

As regards this clone: As yet, its antigen is unknown.

A multiplex PCR was run with 60 Vbeta primers and 13 Jbeta primers. Clones were read by immunoSEQ multiplex PCR, and TCRdb kept only the in-frame ones, dropping some. The sample holds under 200,000 clones, 60% to 85% seen once. The sequencing input was PBMCs. The receptor was isolated from a male donor in good health and CMV-seropositive.

CDR3 sequence (DNA): TGTGCCAGCAGTTACCCCGGCATAGGGAGGAGGGAGCTGTTTTTT. Amino acid sequence: CASSYPGIGRRELFF. The rearrangement uses TRBV6-5 and TRBJ2-2, with D perhaps matching TRBD2 (6 bases). The germline gives CDR1 MNHEY, CDR2 SVGAGI. CDR3 size: 15 residues. Trimming took off 2 bases at V and 9 bases at J, with 16 bases between the two ends.